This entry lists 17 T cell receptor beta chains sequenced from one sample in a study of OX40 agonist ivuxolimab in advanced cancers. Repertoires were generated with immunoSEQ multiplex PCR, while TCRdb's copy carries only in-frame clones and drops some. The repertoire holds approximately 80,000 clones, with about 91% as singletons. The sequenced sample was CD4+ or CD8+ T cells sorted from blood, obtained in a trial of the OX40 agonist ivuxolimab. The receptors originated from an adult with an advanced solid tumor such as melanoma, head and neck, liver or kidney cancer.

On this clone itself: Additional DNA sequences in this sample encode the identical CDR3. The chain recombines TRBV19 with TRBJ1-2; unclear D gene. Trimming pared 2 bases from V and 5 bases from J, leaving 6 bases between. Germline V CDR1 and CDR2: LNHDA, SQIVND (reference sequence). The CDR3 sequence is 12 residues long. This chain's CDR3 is CASSISVYGYTF. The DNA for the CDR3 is TGTGCCAGTAGTATATCGGTTTATGGCTACACCTTC. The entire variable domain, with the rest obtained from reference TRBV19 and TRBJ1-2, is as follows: DGGITQSPKYLFRKEGQNVTLSCEQNLNHDAMYWYRQDPGQGLRLIYYSQIVNDFQKGDIAEGYSVSREKKESFPLTVTSAQKNPTAFYLCASSISVYGYTFGSGTRLTVV.

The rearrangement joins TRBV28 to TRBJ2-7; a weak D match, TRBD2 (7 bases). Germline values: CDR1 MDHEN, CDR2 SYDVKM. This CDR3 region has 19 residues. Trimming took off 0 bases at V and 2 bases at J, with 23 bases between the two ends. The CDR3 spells CASSLWLTGGRAHTYEQYF. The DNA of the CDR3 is TGTGCCAGCAGTTTATGGCTGACAGGTGGGAGGGCCCATACCTACGAGCAGTACTTC. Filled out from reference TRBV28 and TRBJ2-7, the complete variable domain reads DVKVTQSSRYLVKRTGEKVFLECVQDMDHENMFWYRQDPGLGLRLIYFSYDVKMKEKGDIPEGYSVSREKKERFSLILESASTNQTSMYLCASSLWLTGGRAHTYEQYFGPGTRLTVT.

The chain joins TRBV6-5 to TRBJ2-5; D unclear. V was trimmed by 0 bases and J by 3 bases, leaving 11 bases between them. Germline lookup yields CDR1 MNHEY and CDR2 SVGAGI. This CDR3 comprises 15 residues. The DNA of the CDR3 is TGTGCCAGCAGTTACTCATGGGCCCACGAAGAGACCCAGTACTTC. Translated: CASSYSWAHEETQYF.

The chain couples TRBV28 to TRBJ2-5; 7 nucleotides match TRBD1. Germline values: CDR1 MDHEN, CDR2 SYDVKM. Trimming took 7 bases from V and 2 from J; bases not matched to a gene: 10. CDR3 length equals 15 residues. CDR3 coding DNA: TGTGCCAGCAACCCCGGGACAGTGAGACAAGAGACCCAGTACTTC. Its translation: CASNPGTVRQETQYF.

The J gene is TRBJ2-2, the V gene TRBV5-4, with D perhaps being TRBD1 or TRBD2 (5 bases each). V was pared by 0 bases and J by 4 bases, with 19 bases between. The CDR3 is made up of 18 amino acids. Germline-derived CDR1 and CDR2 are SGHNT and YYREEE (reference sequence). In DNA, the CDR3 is TGTGCCAGCAGCTTGGACCCGGGACGACTCTCGTGCACCGGGGAGCTGTTTTTT. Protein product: CASSLDPGRLSCTGELFF.

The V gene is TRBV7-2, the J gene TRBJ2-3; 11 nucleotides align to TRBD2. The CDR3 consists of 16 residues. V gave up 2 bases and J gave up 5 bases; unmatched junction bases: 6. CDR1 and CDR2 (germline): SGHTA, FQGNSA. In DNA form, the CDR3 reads TGTGCCAGCAGCTTATTAGCGGGAGGGTCTGGAGATACGCAGTATTTT. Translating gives CASSLLAGGSGDTQYF.

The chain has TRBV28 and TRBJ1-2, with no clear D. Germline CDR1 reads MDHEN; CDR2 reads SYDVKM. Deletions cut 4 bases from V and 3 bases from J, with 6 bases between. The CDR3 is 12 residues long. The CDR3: CASSSGYYGYTF. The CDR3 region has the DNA TGTGCCAGCAGTTCGGGCTACTATGGCTACACCTTC.

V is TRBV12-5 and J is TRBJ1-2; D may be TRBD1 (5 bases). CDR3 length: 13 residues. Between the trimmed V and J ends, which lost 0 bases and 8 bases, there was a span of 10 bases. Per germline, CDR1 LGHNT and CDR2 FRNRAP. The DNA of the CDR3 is TGTGCTAGTGGTTTGGTAAACGGGGCCGGCTACACCTTC. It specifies CASGLVNGAGYTF. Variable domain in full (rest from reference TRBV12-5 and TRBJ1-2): DARVTQTPRHKVTEMGQEVTMRCQPILGHNTVFWYRQTMMQGLELLAYFRNRAPLDDSGMPKDRFSAEMPDATLATLKIQPSEPRDSAVYFCASGLVNGAGYTFGSGTRLTVV.

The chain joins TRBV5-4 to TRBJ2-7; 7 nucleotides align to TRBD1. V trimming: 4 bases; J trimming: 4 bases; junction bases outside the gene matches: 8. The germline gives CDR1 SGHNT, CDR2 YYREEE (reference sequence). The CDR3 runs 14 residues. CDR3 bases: TGTGCCAGCAGCCCGGCAGGGGGTTTGTACGAGCAGTACTTC. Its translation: CASSPAGGLYEQYF.

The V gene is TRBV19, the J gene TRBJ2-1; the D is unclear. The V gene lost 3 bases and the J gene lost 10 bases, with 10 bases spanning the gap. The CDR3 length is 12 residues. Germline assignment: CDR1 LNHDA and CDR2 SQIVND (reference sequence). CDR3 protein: CASSIRVGEQFF. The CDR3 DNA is TGTGCCAGTAGTATCAGAGTAGGCGAGCAGTTCTTC.

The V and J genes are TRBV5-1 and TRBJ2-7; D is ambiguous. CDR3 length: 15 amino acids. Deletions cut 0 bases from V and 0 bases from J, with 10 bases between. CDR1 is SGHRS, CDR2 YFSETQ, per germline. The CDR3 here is CASSLEAVLSYEQYF. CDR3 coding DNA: TGCGCCAGCAGCTTGGAGGCGGTCCTCTCCTACGAGCAGTACTTC.

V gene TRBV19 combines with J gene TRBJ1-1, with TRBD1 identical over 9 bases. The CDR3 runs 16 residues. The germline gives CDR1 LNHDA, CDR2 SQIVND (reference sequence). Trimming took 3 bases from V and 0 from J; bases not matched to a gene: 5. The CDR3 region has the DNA TGTGCCAGTAGTATGGGATGGACAGGGGTGAACACTGAAGCTTTCTTT. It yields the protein CASSMGWTGVNTEAFF.

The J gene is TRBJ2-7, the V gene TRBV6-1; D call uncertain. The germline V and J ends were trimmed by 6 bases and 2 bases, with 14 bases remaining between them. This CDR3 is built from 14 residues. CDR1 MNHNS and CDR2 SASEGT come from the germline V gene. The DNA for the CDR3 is TGTGCCAGCAGCGGGCAGCTACCAACCTACGAGCAGTACTTC. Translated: CASSGQLPTYEQYF.

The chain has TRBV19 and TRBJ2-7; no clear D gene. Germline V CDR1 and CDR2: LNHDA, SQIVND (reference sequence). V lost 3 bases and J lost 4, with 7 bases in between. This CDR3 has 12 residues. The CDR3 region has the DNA TGTGCCAGTAGTATGTTGGGTTACGAGCAGTACTTC. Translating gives CASSMLGYEQYF. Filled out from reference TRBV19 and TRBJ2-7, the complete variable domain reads DGGITQSPKYLFRKEGQNVTLSCEQNLNHDAMYWYRQDPGQGLRLIYYSQIVNDFQKGDIAEGYSVSREKKESFPLTVTSAQKNPTAFYLCASSMLGYEQYFGPGTRLTVT.

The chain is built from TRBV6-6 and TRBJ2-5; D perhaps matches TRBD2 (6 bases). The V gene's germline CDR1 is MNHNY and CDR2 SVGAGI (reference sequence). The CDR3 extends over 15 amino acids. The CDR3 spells CATDRGRRAGETQYF. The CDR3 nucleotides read TGTGCTACTGATCGGGGCCGGAGGGCTGGGGAGACCCAGTACTTC.

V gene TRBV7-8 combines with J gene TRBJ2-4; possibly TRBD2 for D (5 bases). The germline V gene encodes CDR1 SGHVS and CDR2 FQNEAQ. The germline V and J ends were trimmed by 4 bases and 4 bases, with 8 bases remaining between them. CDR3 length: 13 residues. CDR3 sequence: CASSSPGKNIQYF. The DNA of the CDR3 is TGTGCCAGCAGCTCGCCGGGGAAAAACATTCAGTACTTC.

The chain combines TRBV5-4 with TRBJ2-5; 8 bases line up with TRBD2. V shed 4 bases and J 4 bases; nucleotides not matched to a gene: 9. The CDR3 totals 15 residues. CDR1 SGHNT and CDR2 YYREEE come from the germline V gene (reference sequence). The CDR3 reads CASSGSGSRGETQYF. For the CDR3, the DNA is TGTGCCAGCAGCGGAAGCGGGAGTAGGGGAGAGACCCAGTACTTC.